This is a list of T cell receptor beta chains from one sample in a study of cytomegalovirus exposure and HLA in healthy donors. The assay was immunoSEQ multiplex PCR, and TCRdb's table has in-frame clones only and misses some. The profile shows under 300,000 clones, approximately 83% of them singletons. Sequencing used PBMCs. All receptors come from a young woman in good health and CMV-seropositive. CDR3s include the opening cysteine and the closing phenylalanine or tryptophan. The D gene is left open where the match is weak. The listing skips clone size in some rows; elsewhere it reads once, few, many or a size class.

V gene	clone size	D gene	CDR3 length	J gene	CDR3 DNA	CDR3 protein
TRBV7-8	NA	NA	17	TRBJ2-2	TGTGCCAGCAGCTTCTCCAAAGGGGCAGCGAACACCGGGGAGCTGTTTTTT	CASSFSKGAANTGELFF
TRBV27	NA	NA	14	TRBJ2-1	TGTGCCAGCAGTTTAGTCGGAGGGATGAATGAGCAGTTCTTC	CASSLVGGMNEQFF
TRBV7-2	NA	NA	14	TRBJ1-2	TGTGCCAGCAGCTTCTTGGTGACAGCTTATGGCTACACCTTC	CASSFLVTAYGYTF
TRBV5-1	NA	TRBD1	14	TRBJ2-5	TGCGCCAGCAGCCCTGGACAGGGAGCGGAGACCCAGTACTTC	CASSPGQGAETQYF
TRBV29-1	NA	NA	13	TRBJ2-5	TGCAGCGTTGAACCCCGGGGTCAAGAGACCCAGTACTTC	CSVEPRGQETQYF
TRBV2	NA	TRBD2	15	TRBJ2-5	TGTGCCAGCAGGGGGACGGGAGGGGTTCAAGAGACCCAGTACTTC	CASRGTGGVQETQYF
TRBV7-6	NA	TRBD2	19	TRBJ2-5	TGTGCCAGCAGCTTGGGATATTCGCTAGCGGGGGAGGGAAGAGAGACCCAGTACTTC	CASSLGYSLAGEGRETQYF
TRBV28	NA	NA	15	TRBJ1-5	TGTGCCAGCCACCAAATACAAAAAAATAATCAGCCCCAGCATTTT	CASHQIQKNNQPQHF
TRBV11-2	once	NA	13	TRBJ2-1	TGTGCCAGCAGCCTTGAAAGCGGGAATGAGCAGTTCTTC	CASSLESGNEQFF
TRBV4-1	NA	NA	18	TRBJ1-1	TGCGCCAGCAGCCAAGAGGCCCACCCGGCGGATATTAGCACTGAAGCTTTCTTT	CASSQEAHPADISTEAFF
TRBV5-6	NA	NA	13	TRBJ2-7	TGTGCCAGCAGCTTGCACAGGTTGGGCGAGCAGTACTTC	CASSLHRLGEQYF
TRBV21-1	NA	NA	19	TRBJ2-2	TGTGCCAGCAGCAAAAGGAGGAGCGGGGCAACTACGAACACCGGGGAGCTGTTTTTT	CASSKRRSGATTNTGELFF
TRBV25-1	NA	NA	16	TRBJ2-6	TGTGCCAGCAGTGAGGTCCAGGGCTCTGGGGCCAACGTCCTGACTTTC	CASSEVQGSGANVLTF